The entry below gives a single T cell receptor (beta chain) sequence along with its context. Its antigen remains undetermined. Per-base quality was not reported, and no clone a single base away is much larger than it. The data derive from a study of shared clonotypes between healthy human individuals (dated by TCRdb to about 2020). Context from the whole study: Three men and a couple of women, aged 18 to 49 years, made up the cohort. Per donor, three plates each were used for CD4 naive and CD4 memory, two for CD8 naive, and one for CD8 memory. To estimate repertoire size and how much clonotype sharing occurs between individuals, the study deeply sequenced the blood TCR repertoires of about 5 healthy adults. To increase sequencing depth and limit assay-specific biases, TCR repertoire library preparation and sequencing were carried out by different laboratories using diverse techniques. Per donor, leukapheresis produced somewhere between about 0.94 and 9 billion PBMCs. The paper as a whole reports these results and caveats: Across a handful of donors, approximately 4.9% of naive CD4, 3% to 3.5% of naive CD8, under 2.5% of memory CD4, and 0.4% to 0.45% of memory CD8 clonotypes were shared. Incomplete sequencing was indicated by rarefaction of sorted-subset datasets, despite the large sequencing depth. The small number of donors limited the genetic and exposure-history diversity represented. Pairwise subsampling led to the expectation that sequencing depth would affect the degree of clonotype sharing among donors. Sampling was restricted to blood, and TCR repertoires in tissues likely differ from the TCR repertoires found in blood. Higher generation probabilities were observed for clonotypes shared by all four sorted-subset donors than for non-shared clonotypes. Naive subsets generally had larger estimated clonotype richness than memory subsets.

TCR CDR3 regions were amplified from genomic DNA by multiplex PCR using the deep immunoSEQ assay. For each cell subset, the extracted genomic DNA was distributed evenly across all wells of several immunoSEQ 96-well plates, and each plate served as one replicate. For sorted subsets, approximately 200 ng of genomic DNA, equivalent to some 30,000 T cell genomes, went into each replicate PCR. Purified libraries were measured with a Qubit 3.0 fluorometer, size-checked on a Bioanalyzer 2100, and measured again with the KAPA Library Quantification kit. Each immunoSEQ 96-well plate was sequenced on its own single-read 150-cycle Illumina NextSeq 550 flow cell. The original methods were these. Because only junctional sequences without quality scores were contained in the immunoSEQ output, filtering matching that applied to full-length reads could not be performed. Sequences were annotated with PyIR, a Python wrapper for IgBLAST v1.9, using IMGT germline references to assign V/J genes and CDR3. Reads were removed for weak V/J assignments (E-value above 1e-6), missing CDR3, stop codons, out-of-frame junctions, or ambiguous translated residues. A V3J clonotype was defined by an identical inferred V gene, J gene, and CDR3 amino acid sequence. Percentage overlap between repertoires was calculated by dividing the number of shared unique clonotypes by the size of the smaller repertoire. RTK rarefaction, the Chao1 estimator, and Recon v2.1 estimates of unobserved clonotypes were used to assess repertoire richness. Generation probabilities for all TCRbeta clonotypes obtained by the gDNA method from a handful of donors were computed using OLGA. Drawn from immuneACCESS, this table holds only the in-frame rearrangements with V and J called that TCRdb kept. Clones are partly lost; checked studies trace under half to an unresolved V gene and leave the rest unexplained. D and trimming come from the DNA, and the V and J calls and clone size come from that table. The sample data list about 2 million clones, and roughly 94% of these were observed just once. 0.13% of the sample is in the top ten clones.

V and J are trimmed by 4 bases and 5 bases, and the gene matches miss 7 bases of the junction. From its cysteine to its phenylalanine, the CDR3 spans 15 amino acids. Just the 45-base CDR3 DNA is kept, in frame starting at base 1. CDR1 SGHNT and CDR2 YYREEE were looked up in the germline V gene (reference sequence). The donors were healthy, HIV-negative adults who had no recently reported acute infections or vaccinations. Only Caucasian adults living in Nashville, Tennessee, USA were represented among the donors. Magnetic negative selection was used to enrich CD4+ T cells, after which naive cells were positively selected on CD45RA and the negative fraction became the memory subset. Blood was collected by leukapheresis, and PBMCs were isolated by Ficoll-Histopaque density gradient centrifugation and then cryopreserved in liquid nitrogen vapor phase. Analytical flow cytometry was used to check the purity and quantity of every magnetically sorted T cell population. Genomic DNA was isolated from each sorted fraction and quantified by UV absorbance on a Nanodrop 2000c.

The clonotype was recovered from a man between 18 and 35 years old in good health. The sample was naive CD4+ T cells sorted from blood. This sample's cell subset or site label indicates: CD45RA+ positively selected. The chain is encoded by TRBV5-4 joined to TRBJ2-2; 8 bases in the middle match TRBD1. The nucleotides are TGTGCCAGCAGCCCCGGACAGGGACGGACCGGGGAGCTGTTTTTT. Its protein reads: CASSPGQGRTGELFF.